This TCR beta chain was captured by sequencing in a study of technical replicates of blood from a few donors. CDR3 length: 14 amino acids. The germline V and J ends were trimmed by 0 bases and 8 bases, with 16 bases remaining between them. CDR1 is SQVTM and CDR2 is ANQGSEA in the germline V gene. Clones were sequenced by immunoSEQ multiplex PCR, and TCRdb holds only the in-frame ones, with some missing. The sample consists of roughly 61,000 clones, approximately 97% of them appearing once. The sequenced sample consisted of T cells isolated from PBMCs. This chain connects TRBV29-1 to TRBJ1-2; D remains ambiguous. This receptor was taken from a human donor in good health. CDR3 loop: CSVEEGPSPGGYTF. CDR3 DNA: TGCAGCGTTGAAGAAGGACCTTCCCCGGGGGGCTACACCTTC.